Following are 19 T cell receptor beta chains from one sample sequenced in a study of blood T cell repertoires in COVID-19. Measured with immunoSEQ multiplex PCR; TCRdb has only the in-frame clones, and not every one. The data contain about 220,000 clones, around four fifths of them singletons. The specimen was peripheral blood. The receptors stem from a man aged 25-45 years with active or convalescent COVID-19.

The chain recombines TRBV5-1 with TRBJ1-3; TRBD1 agrees at 7 bases. Germline assignment: CDR1 SGHRS and CDR2 YFSETQ. Unmatched junction bases numbered 6, after V lost 2 bases and J lost 1 base. The CDR3 is made up of 16 amino acids. CDR3 nucleotide sequence: TGCGCCAGCAGCTTAACAGGGGCAGAGTCTGGAAACACCATATATTTT. Translated, it gives CASSLTGAESGNTIYF.

The chain combines TRBV9 with TRBJ2-7; TRBD1 might be the D (5 bases). V dropped 0 bases and J dropped 3 bases, with 13 bases sitting between them. Germline-derived CDR1 and CDR2 are SGDLS and YYNGEE. The CDR3 is made up of 15 amino acids. CDR3 amino acids: CASSVGGDSYYEQYF. CDR3 coding DNA: TGTGCCAGCAGCGTAGGCGGCGACAGCTACTACGAGCAGTACTTC.

This clone was detected only once. The J gene is TRBJ2-2, the V gene TRBV6-2 or TRBV6-3; 7 bases match TRBD2. CDR3 length: 15 residues. The V gene end was trimmed by 4 bases and the J gene end by 5 bases; junction bases not matched to a gene: 7. Germline V gives CDR1 MNHEY, CDR2 SVGEGT. The CDR3 here is CASSLWEGRTGELFF. For the CDR3, the DNA is TGTGCCAGCAGTTTGTGGGAGGGACGGACCGGGGAGCTGTTTTTT.

The chain uses TRBV25-1 and TRBJ2-5; possibly TRBD2 for D (5 bases). Germline V gives CDR1 MGHDK, CDR2 SYGVNS. This CDR3 region has 13 residues. Trimming left V 3 bases short and J 5 bases short, with 10 bases between. The chain's CDR3 is CASSDPGKETQYF. CDR3 sequence (DNA): TGTGCCAGCAGTGATCCGGGAAAGGAGACCCAGTACTTC.

The rearrangement joins TRBV19 to TRBJ1-2; weak D call: TRBD1 (6 bases). The V end was cut by 5 bases, the J end by 4 bases, with 11 bases between. CDR3 length equals 13 residues. Germline V gives CDR1 LNHDA, CDR2 SQIVND (reference sequence). In DNA form, the CDR3 reads TGTGCCAGTAGTCCCCCAGGGGCCTATGGCTACACCTTC. Translated, it gives CASSPPGAYGYTF.

V and J are TRBV5-6 and TRBJ1-2; TRBD1 aligns across 9 bases. Germline-derived CDR1 and CDR2 are SGHDT and YYEEEE. Trimming cost V 5 bases and J 4 bases; bases outside gene matches: 6. The CDR3 is made up of 14 amino acids. CDR3 sequence reads: CASRPGTGLYGYTF. In DNA form, the CDR3 reads TGTGCCAGCAGACCCGGGACAGGGCTCTATGGCTACACCTTC. The whole variable domain, filled in from reference TRBV5-6 and TRBJ1-2, reads DAGVTQSPTHLIKTRGQQVTLRCSPKSGHDTVSWYQQALGQGPQFIFQYYEEEERQRGNFPDRFSGHQFPNYSSELNVNALLLGDSALYLCASRPGTGLYGYTFGSGTRLTVV.

This clone has more than one count but fewer than ten. This chain uses TRBV7-2 with TRBJ1-3; D gene ambiguous. Germline V lookup: CDR1 SGHTA, CDR2 FQGNSA. V dropped 5 bases and J dropped 0 bases, with 11 bases sitting between them. This CDR3 comprises 15 residues. CDR3 nucleotide sequence: TGTGCCAGCAGCCCGGGATTAGTCTCTGGAAACACCATATATTTT. It encodes CASSPGLVSGNTIYF.

The rearrangement uses TRBV6-5 and TRBJ1-5, with D perhaps matching TRBD1 (5 bases). Germline lookup yields CDR1 MNHEY and CDR2 SVGAGI. This CDR3 is 15 amino acids long. V gave up 2 bases and J gave up 2 bases, with 10 bases separating them. This chain's CDR3 is CASSYDLTGNQPQHF. CDR3 nucleotides: TGTGCCAGCAGTTACGACCTGACAGGCAATCAGCCCCAGCATTTT.

This rearrangement joins TRBV28 to TRBJ1-6; 8 nucleotides agree with TRBD1. Unmatched junction bases numbered 15, after V lost 5 bases and J lost 9 bases. Germline V lookup: CDR1 MDHEN, CDR2 SYDVKM. The CDR3 is 17 residues long. The CDR3 coding sequence is TGTGCCAGCAGTCTTCTCCCTACAGGGGGAAGGGGTTCACCCCTCCACTTT. It encodes CASSLLPTGGRGSPLHF.

V usage is TRBV7-9 and J usage is TRBJ1-4; D might be TRBD1 (5 bases). The CDR3 is 16 amino acids. CDR1 is SEHNR and CDR2 is FQNEAQ in the germline V gene (reference sequence). Trimming removed 5 bases at V and 1 base at J, with 14 bases between. In DNA, the CDR3 is TGTGCCAGCAGCCGGGACGGGCGGGGAACTAATGAAAAACTGTTTTTT. This encodes CASSRDGRGTNEKLFF.

This rearrangement joins TRBV7-2 to TRBJ2-5, with 9 bases fitting TRBD2. Germline V CDR1 and CDR2: SGHTA, FQGNSA. The CDR3 extends over 16 amino acids. V lost 5 bases and J lost 4; bases outside the gene matches: 11. The CDR3 reads CASSPEGAGGPETQYF. The CDR3 DNA follows: TGTGCCAGCAGCCCCGAGGGGGCGGGGGGGCCAGAGACCCAGTACTTC.

The rearrangement joins TRBV18 to TRBJ2-1; D possibly corresponds to TRBD2 (5 bases). The CDR3 totals 16 residues. In germline, CDR1 is KGHSH, CDR2 LQKENI. Trimming left V 3 bases short and J 10 bases short, with 22 bases between. The CDR3 loop is CASSPQPGGSSDEQFF. The CDR3 nucleotides are TGTGCCAGCTCACCCCAACCGGGCGGGTCCAGCGACGAGCAGTTCTTC.

This clone was found a few times. This chain links TRBV13 with TRBJ2-5, with a possible D match to TRBD2 (6 bases). CDR3 size: 16 residues. V was trimmed by 0 bases and J by 1 base, leaving 12 bases between them. Germline lookup yields CDR1 PRHDT and CDR2 FYEKMQ (reference sequence). CDR3 sequence reads: CASSLGRRGSQETQYF. The CDR3 DNA follows: TGTGCCAGCAGCTTAGGCCGGCGGGGATCCCAAGAGACCCAGTACTTC.

V gene TRBV5-1 combines with J gene TRBJ2-5, with D hard to call. V lost 0 bases and J 5 bases, leaving 14 bases between the germline ends. CDR3 length equals 15 residues. Per germline, CDR1 SGHRS and CDR2 YFSETQ. The CDR3 loop reads CASSLVPRSGETQYF. The CDR3 bases are TGCGCCAGCAGCTTGGTCCCCAGGTCCGGCGAGACCCAGTACTTC. Full variable domain (remainder filled in from reference TRBV5-1 and TRBJ2-5): KAGVTQTPRYLIKTRGQQVTLSCSPISGHRSVSWYQQTPGQGLQFLFEYFSETQRNKGNFPGRFSGRQFSNSRSEMNVSTLELGDSALYLCASSLVPRSGETQYFGPGTRLLVL.

The chain employs TRBV3-1 (or the pseudogene TRBV3-2) and TRBJ2-5, with 7 bases matching TRBD1. Losses at the gene ends were 1 base for V and 5 bases for J; bases not matched to a gene: 4. Germline assignment: CDR1 LGHDT and CDR2 YNNKEL (reference sequence). The CDR3 runs 14 residues. The DNA for the CDR3 is TGTGCCAGCAGCCAAGTCAGGGGACAGGAGACCCAGTACTTC. This gives the protein CASSQVRGQETQYF.

The chain couples TRBV28 to TRBJ2-1; D not resolved. V dropped 4 bases and J dropped 6 bases, with 4 bases sitting between them. Germline CDR1 is MDHEN and CDR2 is SYDVKM. This CDR3 comprises 11 residues. CDR3 region: CASSSLNEQFF. DNA of the CDR3: TGTGCCAGCAGTTCCCTCAATGAGCAGTTCTTC.

This clone was counted a few times. V usage is TRBV6-2 or TRBV6-3 and J usage is TRBJ1-1, with 7 nucleotides matching TRBD1. The CDR3 is 14 residues long. Germline lookup yields CDR1 MNHEY and CDR2 SVGEGT. V gave up 4 bases and J gave up 5 bases; unmatched junction bases: 7. The chain's CDR3 is CASSLQGTGTEAFF. The CDR3 region has the DNA TGTGCCAGCAGTTTACAGGGGACGGGGACTGAAGCTTTCTTT.

This chain uses TRBV28 with TRBJ2-7, with D unclear. Trimming shortened V by 3 bases and J by 6 bases, and 12 bases separated the two germline ends. The CDR3 sequence is 13 residues long. The germline V gene encodes CDR1 MDHEN and CDR2 SYDVKM. Written as DNA, the CDR3 is TGTGCCAGCAGTTTTCGCGACATCCGCGAGCAGTACTTC. It specifies CASSFRDIREQYF. Full variable domain (missing parts from reference TRBV28 and TRBJ2-7): DVKVTQSSRYLVKRTGEKVFLECVQDMDHENMFWYRQDPGLGLRLIYFSYDVKMKEKGDIPEGYSVSREKKERFSLILESASTNQTSMYLCASSFRDIREQYFGPGTRLTVT.

This clone was detected a few times. The V gene is TRBV11-2, the J gene TRBJ2-2, with TRBD2 matching 16 bases. CDR1 and CDR2 from the germline V gene are SGHAT and FQNNGV. Unmatched junction bases numbered 7, after V lost 4 bases and J lost 5 bases. CDR3 size: 18 residues. CDR3 residues: CASSSDWGLAGGTGELFF. The CDR3 DNA is TGTGCCAGCAGCTCCGACTGGGGACTAGCGGGAGGGACCGGGGAGCTGTTTTTT.